The 3 T cell receptor beta chains below all came from one sample that was sequenced in a study of control samples from healthy donors and cancer patients. This table comes from immunoSEQ multiplex PCR, and its TCRdb copy is limited to in-frame clones, with some not included. The data show roughly 150,000 clones, 80% to 95% seen once. Sequences were obtained from blood. These receptors all stem from a man younger than 30 in good health.

The rearrangement uses TRBV4-2 and TRBJ1-1; TRBD1 is a possible D gene (5 bases). CDR1 LGHNA and CDR2 YNFKEQ come from the germline V gene. CDR3 length equals 13 residues. Trimming stripped 0 bases from V and 10 bases from J, with 12 bases between. DNA for the CDR3: TGTGCCAGCAGCCAAGATAGGGGTGGCGGAGCTTTCTTT. As protein: CASSQDRGGGAFF.

Here the CDR3 DNA reads TGTGCCAGCAGTTCCACAGGGGGCGCCGTACAGGGCTACACCTTC. It specifies CASSSTGGAVQGYTF. This chain uses TRBV7-9 with TRBJ1-2; 9 bases fit TRBD1. The CDR3 length is 15 residues. Trimming at V came to 6 bases and at J to 8 bases, leaving 13 bases not matched to a gene. Germline-derived CDR1 and CDR2 are SEHNR and FQNEAQ (reference sequence).

The chain has TRBV18 and TRBJ1-5, with D possibly TRBD1 on 5 matching bases. The CDR3 length is 12 residues. Germline V lookup: CDR1 KGHSH, CDR2 LQKENI. The ends were cut back, 8 bases at V and 6 bases at J, with 11 bases in the middle. The CDR3 protein is CASQGEGQPQHF. CDR3 nucleotide sequence: TGTGCCAGCCAGGGAGAAGGTCAGCCCCAGCATTTT.